This T cell receptor (beta chain) is from a study of T cells after yellow fever vaccination. TCRdb called the 5' RACE reads again in MiXCR, with one record for every CDR3 protein. The table records more than 350,000 distinct CDR3 sequences, about 9.9% of them present only once. Per the germline V gene, CDR1 is SGHNT and CDR2 is YYREEE (reference sequence). Trimming stripped 9 bases from V and 7 bases from J, with 7 bases between. The CDR3 spans 9 residues. This clonotype came up a few times. This specimen consisted of PBMCs, obtained on the day of the first yellow fever vaccination. The rearrangement uses TRBV5-4 and TRBJ1-2; weak D call: TRBD1 (5 bases). The TCR comes from a man aged 18 to 35 who received the YFV17D yellow fever vaccine. The CDR3: CATGGGYTF. CDR3 in DNA: TGTGCCACCGGGGGTGGCTACACCTTC.